Below are 17 T cell receptor beta chains sequenced from a single sample in a study of T-cell reconstitution after alpha-beta-depleted transplantation in children. TCRbeta library construction was performed incorporating unique molecular identifiers. TCRdb itself ran the PCR reads through MiXCR, one entry per CDR3 protein. The profile shows 600,000 to 800,000 distinct CDR3 sequences, roughly 13% of them singletons. Sequencing used PBMCs, obtained before TCRalphabeta/CD19-depleted stem cell transplant. These receptors all come from a girl aged 2 to 9 with congenital amegakaryocytic thrombocytopenia, due to receive a stem cell transplant.

This rearrangement joins TRBV7-9 to TRBJ2-7; no reliable D call. The V gene lost 1 base and the J gene lost 2 bases, with 9 bases spanning the gap. Germline V gene lookup returns CDR1 SEHNR and CDR2 FQNEAQ (reference sequence). This CDR3 is built from 14 residues. This CDR3 is CASSLVPRTYEQYF. The CDR3 DNA reads as TGTGCCAGCAGCTTAGTCCCCAGGACCTACGAGCAGTACTTC.

This clonotype has at least ten counts. The chain has TRBV7-9 and TRBJ1-1; 7 bases align to TRBD1. V was clipped by 3 bases and J by 5 bases; unmatched bases: 6. From germline, CDR1 is SEHNR and CDR2 FQNEAQ (reference sequence). The CDR3 is made up of 14 amino acids. The CDR3 protein is CASSFRQGGTEAFF. The DNA of the CDR3 is TGTGCCAGCAGCTTCCGACAGGGTGGGACTGAAGCTTTCTTT.

This clonotype was detected many times. The chain employs TRBV20-1 and TRBJ2-3; D call uncertain. Germline V gene sequence: CDR1 DFQATT, CDR2 SNEGSKA (reference sequence). CDR3 size: 10 residues. The germline V and J ends were trimmed by 2 bases and 6 bases, with 3 bases remaining between them. The CDR3 nucleotides are TGCAGTGCTAGAATGGATACGCAGTATTTT. Amino acid sequence: CSARMDTQYF.

This clonotype has only a few counts. V and J are TRBV20-1 and TRBJ2-1; TRBD2 is a possible D gene (7 bases). V lost 0 bases to trimming and J lost 1 base, with 22 bases between them. The CDR3 has 19 residues. Germline V gives CDR1 DFQATT, CDR2 SNEGSKA (reference sequence). The CDR3 region is CSARDRGGRRESSYNEQFF. The CDR3 nucleotides read TGCAGTGCTAGAGATCGAGGGGGTCGGCGGGAGTCATCCTACAATGAGCAGTTCTTC.

The chain couples TRBV7-2 to TRBJ1-2; no reliable D call. The CDR3 has 12 residues. Between the trimmed V and J ends, which lost 5 bases and 8 bases, there was a span of 12 bases. CDR1 is SGHTA and CDR2 is FQGNSA in the germline V gene. In DNA, the CDR3 is TGTGCCAGCAGCCCCTCCGGGAAAGGCTACACCTTC. This gives the protein CASSPSGKGYTF.

The chain links TRBV5-1 to TRBJ2-2; 8 nucleotides agree with TRBD1. J was trimmed by 7 bases and V by 3 bases; bases with no gene match: 8. The CDR3 spans 15 residues. Germline V gene lookup returns CDR1 SGHRS and CDR2 YFSETQ. The CDR3 is CASSSRTGKDGELFF. DNA of the CDR3: TGCGCCAGCAGCTCCCGGACAGGGAAGGACGGGGAGCTGTTTTTT.

Many counts were recorded for this clonotype. V usage is TRBV24-1 and J usage is TRBJ1-2; maybe TRBD1 (5 bases). Germline V gene lookup returns CDR1 KGHDR and CDR2 SFDVKD. This CDR3 spans 15 amino acids. V gave up 4 bases and J gave up 4 bases, with 15 bases separating them. The DNA of the CDR3 is TGTGCCACCAGTGAAGGTGGGACGGACTCCTATGGCTACACCTTC. Translation: CATSEGGTDSYGYTF.

This clonotype was observed at least ten times. V is TRBV20-1 and J is TRBJ2-1, with 9 nucleotides matching TRBD2. The CDR3 length is 15 residues. Germline lookup yields CDR1 DFQATT and CDR2 SNEGSKA (reference sequence). V trimming: 0 bases; J trimming: 2 bases; junction bases outside the gene matches: 2. Here the CDR3 DNA reads TGCAGTGCTAGAGACGGCGGGAGGGCCTACAATGAGCAGTTCTTC. Translated: CSARDGGRAYNEQFF.

The V and J genes are TRBV5-6 and TRBJ1-4; D is undetermined. CDR1 and CDR2 from the germline V gene are SGHDT and YYEEEE. The CDR3 is 16 amino acids. Deletions cut 1 base from V and 0 bases from J, with 10 bases between. Here the CDR3 reads CASSLLPGATNEKLFF. Written as DNA, the CDR3 is TGTGCCAGCAGCTTGCTACCGGGCGCAACTAATGAAAAACTGTTTTTT.

As for this clonotype: One base away lies a much larger clone, so this may be a sequencing read error. The CDR3 carries no conserved terminal phenylalanine or tryptophan, so it likely arises from a read error. V gene TRBV20-1 combines with J gene TRBJ1-2; perhaps TRBD1 as D (6 bases). Germline V gives CDR1 DFQATT, CDR2 SNEGSKA (reference sequence). Trimming pared 5 bases from V and 1 base from J, leaving 14 bases between. The CDR3 sequence is 14 residues long. CDR3 loop: CSAGLYRDNYGYTI. The CDR3 nucleotides are TGCAGTGCTGGCCTGTACAGGGATAACTATGGCTACACCATC.

This clonotype was counted only a few times. V usage is TRBV7-2 and J usage is TRBJ2-2; D is undetermined. CDR3 length equals 13 residues. Germline CDR1 and CDR2: SGHTA and FQGNSA. V was trimmed by 2 bases and J by 6 bases, leaving 7 bases between them. For the CDR3, the DNA is TGTGCCAGCAGCTTAATGTTGGCCGGGGAGCTGTTTTTT. As protein: CASSLMLAGELFF. The entire variable domain, with the rest obtained from reference TRBV7-2 and TRBJ2-2, is as follows: GAGVSQSPSNKVTEKGKDVELRCDPISGHTALYWYRQSLGQGLEFLIYFQGNSAPDKSGLPSDRFSAERTGGSVSTLTIQRTQQEDSAVYLCASSLMLAGELFFGEGSRLTVL.

This clonotype has just a few counts. The V call is TRBV5-6, the J call TRBJ2-3, with TRBD2 identical over 7 bases. The J segment lost 2 bases and the V segment lost 2 bases, leaving 8 bases of the junction unmatched. This CDR3 is 16 amino acids long. Germline CDR1 SGHDT, CDR2 YYEEEE. Here the CDR3 DNA reads TGTGCCAGCAGCTTCCAGACTAGCTTGAACACAGATACGCAGTATTTT. Translation gives CASSFQTSLNTDTQYF.

This clonotype occurred a few times. This sequence joins TRBV7-9 and TRBJ2-7, with D unclear. The CDR3 loop spans 13 amino acids. The ends were cut back, 5 bases at V and 3 bases at J, with 11 bases in the middle. The germline gives CDR1 SEHNR, CDR2 FQNEAQ (reference sequence). The CDR3 reads CASSQLGNYEQYF. The CDR3 coding sequence is TGTGCCAGCAGCCAACTGGGGAACTACGAGCAGTACTTC.

The V gene is TRBV5-6, the J gene TRBJ2-3; D unclear. Germline V gene sequence: CDR1 SGHDT, CDR2 YYEEEE. V shed 6 bases and J shed 4 bases, with 15 bases lying between them. The CDR3 loop spans 14 amino acids. CDR3 in amino acids: CASTAPEIADTQYF. CDR3 nucleotides: TGTGCCAGCACCGCCCCCGAGATTGCAGATACGCAGTATTTT.

This clonotype was observed a few times. V usage is TRBV6-6 and J usage is TRBJ2-3; no clear D. The CDR3 contains 12 residues. Germline V CDR1 and CDR2: MNHNY, SVGAGI (reference sequence). Trimming shortened V by 0 bases and J by 8 bases, and 6 bases separated the two germline ends. CDR3 amino acids: CASSYSPSTQYF. As DNA, the CDR3 is TGTGCCAGCAGTTACTCCCCTTCTACGCAGTATTTT.

The genes are TRBV15 and TRBJ1-5; D might be TRBD1 (5 bases). V dropped 3 bases and J dropped 4 bases, with 16 bases sitting between them. Germline values: CDR1 LNHNV, CDR2 YYDKDF (reference sequence). CDR3 length: 16 residues. The CDR3 spells CATSRSRVGGNQPQHF. The CDR3, as DNA: TGTGCCACCAGCAGGTCCAGGGTAGGAGGAAATCAGCCCCAGCATTTT.

The J gene is TRBJ2-5, the V gene TRBV7-2; D possibly matches TRBD1 or TRBD2 (5 bases each). Per the germline V gene, CDR1 is SGHTA and CDR2 is FQGNSA. V was cut by 2 bases and J by 4 bases, with 11 bases left in between. The length of the CDR3 is 14 residues. The CDR3 region is CASSLSRGGETQYF. As DNA, the CDR3 is TGTGCCAGCAGCTTATCGAGGGGTGGAGAGACCCAGTACTTC.